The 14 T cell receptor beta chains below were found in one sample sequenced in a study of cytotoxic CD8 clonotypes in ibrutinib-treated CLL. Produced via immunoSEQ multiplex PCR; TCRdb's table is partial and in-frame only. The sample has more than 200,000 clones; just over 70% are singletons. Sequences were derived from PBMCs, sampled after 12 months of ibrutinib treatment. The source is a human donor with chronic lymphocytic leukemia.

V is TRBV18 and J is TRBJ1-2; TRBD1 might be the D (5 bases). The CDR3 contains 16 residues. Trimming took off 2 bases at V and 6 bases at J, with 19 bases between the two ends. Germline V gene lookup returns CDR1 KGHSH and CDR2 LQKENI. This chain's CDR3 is CASSPRVPQGLHGYTF. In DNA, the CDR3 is TGTGCCAGCTCACCAAGGGTACCCCAGGGCCTTCATGGCTACACCTTC. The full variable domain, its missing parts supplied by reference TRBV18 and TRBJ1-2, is NAGVMQNPRHLVRRRGQEARLRCSPMKGHSHVYWYRQLPEEGLKFMVYLQKENIIDESGMPKERFSAEFPKEGPSILRIQQVVRGDSAAYFCASSPRVPQGLHGYTFGSGTRLTVV.

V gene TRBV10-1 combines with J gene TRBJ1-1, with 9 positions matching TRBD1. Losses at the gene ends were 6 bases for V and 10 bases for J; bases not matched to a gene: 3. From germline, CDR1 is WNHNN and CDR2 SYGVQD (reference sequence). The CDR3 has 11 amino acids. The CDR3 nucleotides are TGCGCCAGCAGGGGACAGGGTCGAGCTTTCTTT. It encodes CASRGQGRAFF.

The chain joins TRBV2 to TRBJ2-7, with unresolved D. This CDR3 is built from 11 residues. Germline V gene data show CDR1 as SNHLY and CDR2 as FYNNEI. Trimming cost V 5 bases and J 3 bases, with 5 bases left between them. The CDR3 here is CASSLVYEQYF. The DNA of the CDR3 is TGTGCCAGCAGTTTAGTCTACGAGCAGTACTTC. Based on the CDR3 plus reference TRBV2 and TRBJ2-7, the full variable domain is EPEVTQTPSHQVTQMGQEVILRCVPISNHLYFYWYRQILGQKVEFLVSFYNNEISEKSEIFDDQFSVERPDGSNFTLKIRSTKLEDSAMYFCASSLVYEQYFGPGTRLTVT.

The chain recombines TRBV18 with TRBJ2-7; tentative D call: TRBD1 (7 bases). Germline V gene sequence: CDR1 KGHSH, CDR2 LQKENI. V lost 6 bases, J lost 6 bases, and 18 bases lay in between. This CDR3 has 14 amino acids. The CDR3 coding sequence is TGTGCCAGCTCCTCAGACCCAGGGGGAGGCGAGCAGTACTTC. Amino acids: CASSSDPGGGEQYF.

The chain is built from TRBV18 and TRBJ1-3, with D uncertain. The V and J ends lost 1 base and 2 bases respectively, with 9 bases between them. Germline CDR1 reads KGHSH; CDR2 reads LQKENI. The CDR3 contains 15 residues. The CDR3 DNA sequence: TGTGCCAGCTCACCACAAGGTGCTACTGGAAACACCATATATTTT. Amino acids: CASSPQGATGNTIYF. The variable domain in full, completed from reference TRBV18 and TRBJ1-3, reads NAGVMQNPRHLVRRRGQEARLRCSPMKGHSHVYWYRQLPEEGLKFMVYLQKENIIDESGMPKERFSAEFPKEGPSILRIQQVVRGDSAAYFCASSPQGATGNTIYFGEGSWLTVV.

CDR3 nucleotide sequence: TGTGCCAGCAGCCGATTAGCGGGGGGTTCCTACGAGCAGTACTTC. This translates into CASSRLAGGSYEQYF. The chain uses TRBV7-2 and TRBJ2-7, with TRBD2 matching over 10 bases. V shed 5 bases, J shed 1 base, and the junction held 5 bases outside the gene matches. The germline V gene has CDR1 SGHTA and CDR2 FQGNSA. The length of the CDR3 is 15 residues.

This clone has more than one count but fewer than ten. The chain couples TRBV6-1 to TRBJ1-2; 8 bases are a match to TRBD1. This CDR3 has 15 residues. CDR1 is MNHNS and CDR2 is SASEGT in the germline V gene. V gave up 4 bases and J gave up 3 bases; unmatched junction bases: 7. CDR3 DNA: TGTGCCAGCAGTGCCTGGACAGGGATTGACTATGGCTACACCTTC. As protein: CASSAWTGIDYGYTF.

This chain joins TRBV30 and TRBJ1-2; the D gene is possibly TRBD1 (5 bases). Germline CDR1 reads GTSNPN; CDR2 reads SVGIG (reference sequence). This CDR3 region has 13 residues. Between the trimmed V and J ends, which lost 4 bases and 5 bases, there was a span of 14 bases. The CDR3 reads CAWTVGARYGYTF. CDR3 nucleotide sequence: TGTGCCTGGACTGTAGGGGCTCGGTATGGCTACACCTTC.

CDR3 bases: TGTGCCAGCAGTCAGGGTCCTATGGGGGGGAATGAGCAGTTCTTC. This codes for CASSQGPMGGNEQFF. The chain combines TRBV28 with TRBJ2-1; 7 bases match TRBD2. CDR1 and CDR2 (germline): MDHEN, SYDVKM. After removal of 5 bases from V and 7 bases from J, the junction contained 11 bases not matched to a gene. This CDR3 contains 15 residues.

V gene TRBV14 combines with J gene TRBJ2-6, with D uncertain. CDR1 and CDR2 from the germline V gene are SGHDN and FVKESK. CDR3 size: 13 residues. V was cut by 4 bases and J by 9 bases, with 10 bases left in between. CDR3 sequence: CASSPILGNVLTF. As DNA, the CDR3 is TGTGCCAGCAGCCCGATTTTGGGCAACGTCCTGACTTTC.

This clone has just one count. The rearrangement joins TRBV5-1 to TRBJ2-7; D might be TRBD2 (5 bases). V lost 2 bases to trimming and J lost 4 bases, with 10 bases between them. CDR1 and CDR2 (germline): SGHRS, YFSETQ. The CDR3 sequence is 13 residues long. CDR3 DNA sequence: TGCGCCAGCAGCTTCATAGCGAGTTACGAGCAGTACTTC. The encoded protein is CASSFIASYEQYF.

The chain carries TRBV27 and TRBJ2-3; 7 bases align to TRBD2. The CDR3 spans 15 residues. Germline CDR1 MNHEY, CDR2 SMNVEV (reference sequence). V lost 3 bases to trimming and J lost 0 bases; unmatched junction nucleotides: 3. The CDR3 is CASSFRGGSTDTQYF. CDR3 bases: TGTGCCAGCAGTTTCCGGGGAGGGAGCACAGATACGCAGTATTTT.

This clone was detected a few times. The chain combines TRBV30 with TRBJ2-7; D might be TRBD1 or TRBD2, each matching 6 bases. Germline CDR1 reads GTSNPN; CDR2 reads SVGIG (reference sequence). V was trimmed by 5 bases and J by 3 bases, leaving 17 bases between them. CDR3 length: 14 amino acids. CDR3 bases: TGTGCCTGGTCCCCTGGGGGGCAAGACTACGAGCAGTACTTC. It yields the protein CAWSPGGQDYEQYF.

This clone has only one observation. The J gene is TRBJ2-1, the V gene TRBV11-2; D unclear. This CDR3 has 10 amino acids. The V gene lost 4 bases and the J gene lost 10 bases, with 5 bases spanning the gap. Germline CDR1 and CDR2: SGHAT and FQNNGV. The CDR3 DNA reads TGTGCCAGCAGCTCCGCGGAGCAGTTCTTC. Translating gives CASSSAEQFF.